This T cell receptor (beta chain) was observed in a study of blood T cell repertoires in COVID-19. Study details: T cells, B-cell-depleted T cells, or PBMCs supplied cDNA or gDNA.

Trimming took off 1 base at V and 2 bases at J, with 6 bases between the two ends. The CDR3 runs to 13 residues. The V gene's germline CDR1 is LGHDT and CDR2 YNNKEL (reference sequence). Method: immunoSEQ multiplex PCR; TCRdb's copy keeps in-frame clones and lacks some. The sample contains tens of thousands of clones, 65% to 80% of which appear only once. The sample was peripheral blood. This rearrangement joins TRBV3-1 (or the pseudogene TRBV3-2) to TRBJ2-7; D may be TRBD2 (6 bases). The sequence derives from a woman aged 50 to 60 with acute or convalescent COVID-19. Here the CDR3 reads CASSQGGAYEQYF. The CDR3 DNA follows: TGTGCCAGCAGCCAAGGGGGGGCCTACGAGCAGTACTTC.